One sample yielded the 21 T cell receptor beta chains listed below, sequenced in a study of T cells after yellow fever vaccination. TCRdb called the 5' RACE reads again in MiXCR, with one record for every CDR3 protein. There are some 150,000 distinct CDR3 sequences in the sample; around 9.7% occur only once, and roughly a third lies in the top ten. The sequencing used CD8+ T cells sorted from PBMCs, collected 45 days after the yellow fever booster vaccination. Receptors originate from a man aged 18 to 30 who received the YFV17D yellow fever vaccine.

This chain's CDR3 is CASSSQGTPGANVLTF. CDR3 DNA: TGTGCCAGCAGCTCACAGGGAACTCCTGGGGCCAACGTCCTGACTTTC. The V and J genes are TRBV5-6 and TRBJ2-6; maybe TRBD1 (6 bases). The germline CDR1 and CDR2 sequences are SGHDT and YYEEEE. The ends were cut back, 3 bases at V and 2 bases at J, with 12 bases in the middle. This CDR3 is built from 16 residues.

The chain combines TRBV7-9 with TRBJ2-7; D unclear. The CDR3 runs 12 residues. V dropped 2 bases and J dropped 7 bases, with 9 bases sitting between them. Germline V CDR1 and CDR2: SEHNR, FQNEAQ (reference sequence). CDR3 sequence: CASSLPGREQYV. DNA for the CDR3: TGTGCCAGCAGCTTACCCGGGCGGGAGCAGTACGTC.

The J gene is TRBJ2-7, the V gene TRBV4-1; D perhaps matches TRBD2 (5 bases). Germline CDR1 is MGHRA and CDR2 is YSYEKL. This CDR3 has 13 residues. The ends were cut back, 1 base at V and 5 bases at J, with 9 bases in the middle. In DNA form, the CDR3 reads TGCGCCAGCAGCCAAGGCCCCGGGGACGAGCAGTACGTC. Amino acid sequence: CASSQGPGDEQYV.

This clonotype was observed many times. The V call is TRBV6-2 or TRBV6-3, the J call TRBJ2-7, with 7 bases that match TRBD1. The CDR3 contains 16 residues. Trimming cost V 5 bases and J 5 bases; bases outside gene matches: 15. CDR1 is MNHEY, CDR2 SVGEGT, per germline. CDR3 DNA sequence: TGTGCCAGCAGTGGGCTGACAGGGAGACGGCCGAACGAGCAGTACTTC. Its translation: CASSGLTGRRPNEQYF.

The chain uses TRBV4-1 and TRBJ2-1; the D is unclear. The V end lost 1 base, the J end lost 2 bases, and 12 bases lay between the germline ends. The CDR3 runs to 16 residues. CDR1 and CDR2 from the germline V gene are MGHRA and YSYEKL. The CDR3 here is CASSQALQRTYNEQFF. In nucleotides, the CDR3 is TGCGCCAGCAGCCAAGCCCTCCAGCGCACCTACAATGAGCAGTTCTTC.

The V gene is TRBV24-1, the J gene TRBJ2-3; TRBD2 agrees at 7 bases. From germline, CDR1 is KGHDR and CDR2 SFDVKD. J lost 3 bases, V lost 1 base, and 6 bases had no gene match. CDR3 length: 16 amino acids. Here the CDR3 reads CATSDLAGSRTDTQYF. The CDR3 nucleotides read TGTGCCACCAGTGATTTAGCGGGGAGCAGAACAGATACGCAGTATTTT.

The rearrangement uses TRBV6-4 and TRBJ2-6; the D is unclear. The germline V gene encodes CDR1 MRHNA and CDR2 SNTAGT. The CDR3 contains 15 residues. V gave up 0 bases and J gave up 0 bases, with 3 bases separating them. CDR3 coding DNA: TGTGCCAGCAGTGACTCTAACTCTGGGGCCAACGTCCTGACTTTC. Translating it yields CASSDSNSGANVLTF.

This chain connects TRBV6-1 to TRBJ2-7, with a possible D match to TRBD1 (5 bases). Trimming took off 6 bases at V and 3 bases at J, with 15 bases between the two ends. The CDR3 sequence is 14 residues long. The V gene's germline CDR1 is MNHNS and CDR2 SASEGT. CDR3 sequence reads: CASRGGHADYEQYF. The CDR3, as DNA: TGTGCCAGCAGGGGCGGACACGCCGACTACGAGCAGTACTTC.

The chain combines TRBV5-5 with TRBJ2-3, with D possibly being TRBD1 or TRBD2 (6 bases each). CDR1 is SGHKS, CDR2 YYEKEE, per germline (reference sequence). This CDR3 region has 14 residues. Trimming removed 0 bases from V and 5 bases from J, with 10 bases in between. CDR3 protein: CASSLEQGGDTQYF. As DNA, the CDR3 is TGTGCCAGCAGCTTGGAACAGGGAGGAGATACGCAGTATTTT.

The genes are TRBV7-9 and TRBJ1-4; maybe TRBD1 (5 bases). Trimming took off 6 bases at V and 8 bases at J, with 22 bases between the two ends. This CDR3 has 16 amino acids. Germline CDR1 reads SEHNR; CDR2 reads FQNEAQ (reference sequence). The CDR3 DNA reads as TGTGCCAGCAGTTCTAACAGGATATGGGGTGACGAAAAACTGTTTTTT. Protein: CASSSNRIWGDEKLFF.

This chain links TRBV5-1 with TRBJ2-1; D is undetermined. This CDR3 is 14 amino acids long. Trimming cost V 2 bases and J 8 bases, with 14 bases left between them. From germline, CDR1 is SGHRS and CDR2 YFSETQ. The CDR3, as DNA: TGCGCCAGCAGCTTTGCCCGGGTTTCCGATGAGCAGTTCTTC. This sequence encodes CASSFARVSDEQFF. The full variable domain, its missing parts supplied by reference TRBV5-1 and TRBJ2-1, is KAGVTQTPRYLIKTRGQQVTLSCSPISGHRSVSWYQQTPGQGLQFLFEYFSETQRNKGNFPGRFSGRQFSNSRSEMNVSTLELGDSALYLCASSFARVSDEQFFGPGTRLTVL.

The chain links TRBV7-9 to TRBJ2-7; D gene unclear. V lost 5 bases and J 4 bases, leaving 15 bases between the germline ends. CDR3 length: 14 residues. The germline gives CDR1 SEHNR, CDR2 FQNEAQ (reference sequence). The CDR3 loop is CASSVPTDGYEQYF. CDR3 coding DNA: TGTGCCAGCAGCGTCCCAACGGACGGATACGAGCAGTACTTC.

This sequence joins TRBV11-2 and TRBJ2-3; D remains unclear. This CDR3 region has 16 residues. The V end lost 6 bases, the J end lost 2 bases, and 18 bases lay between the germline ends. Germline V gene lookup returns CDR1 SGHAT and CDR2 FQNNGV. CDR3 region: CASRISGGLITDTQYF. The CDR3 DNA is TGTGCCAGCAGAATCTCGGGCGGCTTAATCACAGATACGCAGTATTTT.

This chain connects TRBV27 to TRBJ2-7; 9 bases line up with TRBD2. J lost 4 bases, V lost 3 bases, and 4 bases had no gene match. The V gene's germline CDR1 is MNHEY and CDR2 SMNVEV (reference sequence). The CDR3 sequence is 14 residues long. In DNA form, the CDR3 reads TGTGCCAGCAGTTTTATAGCGGGAGCTTACGAGCAGTACTTC. This sequence encodes CASSFIAGAYEQYF.

This chain uses TRBV5-6 with TRBJ2-6; the D gene is possibly TRBD1 (5 bases). This CDR3 is built from 17 residues. Trimming pared 0 bases from V and 0 bases from J, leaving 10 bases between. The germline V gene has CDR1 SGHDT and CDR2 YYEEEE. CDR3 DNA: TGTGCCAGCAGCTTGGGGCAGGGAAGCTCTGGGGCCAACGTCCTGACTTTC. This gives the protein CASSLGQGSSGANVLTF.

This clonotype appeared a few times. The V gene is TRBV7-6, the J gene TRBJ1-1; a possible D gene is TRBD1 (5 bases). Deletions cut 5 bases from V and 0 bases from J, with 10 bases between. Germline V gives CDR1 SGHVS, CDR2 FNYEAQ. The CDR3 length is 14 residues. The DNA for the CDR3 is TGTGCCAGCAGCCAGGGCGGTATGAACACTGAAGCTTTCTTT. It is translated as CASSQGGMNTEAFF.

This clonotype was found a few times. This sequence joins TRBV4-1 and TRBJ2-5; 14 bases match TRBD2. Losses at the gene ends were 3 bases for V and 0 bases for J; bases not matched to a gene: 3. The CDR3 runs 17 residues. CDR1 and CDR2 (germline): MGHRA, YSYEKL. The CDR3 region has the DNA TGCGCCAGCAGCCAGTGGACTAGCGGGGGGAACCAAGAGACCCAGTACTTC. Its translation is CASSQWTSGGNQETQYF.

The chain employs TRBV28 and TRBJ1-6, with a weak D call TRBD1 (5 bases). Trimming removed 3 bases at V and 7 bases at J, with 13 bases between. CDR1 MDHEN and CDR2 SYDVKM come from the germline V gene. The CDR3 is made up of 15 amino acids. The DNA of the CDR3 is TGTGCCAGCAGTTTGGGGGAGGGGAGGAATTCACCCCTCCACTTT. Its translation: CASSLGEGRNSPLHF.

Many counts were recorded for this clonotype. This chain connects TRBV5-1 to TRBJ2-7; 7 bases are shared with TRBD1. CDR1 is SGHRS, CDR2 YFSETQ, per germline. The CDR3 has 13 amino acids. The ends lost 4 bases at V and 3 bases at J; junction bases unmatched: 4. In DNA form, the CDR3 reads TGCGCCAGCAGCGTGGGACAGATCTACGAGCAGTACTTC. Amino acids: CASSVGQIYEQYF.

This clonotype was counted a few times. This chain uses TRBV7-2 with TRBJ2-1; no definite D call. Trimming stripped 1 base from V and 0 bases from J, with 13 bases between. CDR1 and CDR2 (germline): SGHTA, FQGNSA. This CDR3 has 17 residues. CDR3 DNA: TGTGCCAGCAGCTTAGTTCCCCGGATTCCCTCCTACAATGAGCAGTTCTTC. This translates into CASSLVPRIPSYNEQFF.

Only a few counts were recorded for this clonotype. The J gene is TRBJ1-2, the V gene TRBV19; possible D gene TRBD1, 5 bases. CDR1 is LNHDA and CDR2 is SQIVND in the germline V gene (reference sequence). V was trimmed by 5 bases and J by 2 bases, leaving 9 bases between them. The CDR3 loop spans 13 amino acids. CDR3: CASSASGNYGYTF. The CDR3 region has the DNA TGTGCCAGTAGTGCTTCAGGGAACTATGGCTACACCTTC.